A single sample is the source of the 32 T cell receptor beta chains below, sequenced in a study of glioma-infiltrating T cells after dendritic cell vaccination. Here immunoSEQ multiplex PCR was the method, and the copy in TCRdb shows in-frame clones only, minus some. The sample lists fewer than 45,000 clones; 70% to 85% were seen once. The sample in question was blood, obtained before dendritic cell vaccination. These receptors were obtained from a human donor with glioblastoma.

The V gene is TRBV9, the J gene TRBJ2-3, with TRBD2 identical over 11 bases. V dropped 2 bases and J dropped 4; count of bases not matched to a gene: 6. Germline loops: CDR1 SGDLS, CDR2 YYNGEE. The CDR3 contains 16 residues. The CDR3 reads CASSVIAGGAPDTQYF. CDR3 sequence (DNA): TGTGCCAGCAGCGTCATAGCGGGGGGGGCCCCAGATACGCAGTATTTT.

CDR3 bases: TGTGCCAGTAGTAACCAGGGGCGTCACGAGCAGTACTTC. It specifies CASSNQGRHEQYF. This chain joins TRBV19 and TRBJ2-7, with D tentatively TRBD1 (6 bases). Germline loops: CDR1 LNHDA, CDR2 SQIVND (reference sequence). V lost 4 bases and J lost 5, with 12 bases in between. The CDR3 totals 13 residues.

The chain recombines TRBV5-4 with TRBJ2-5; 10 positions match TRBD2. Germline V gene lookup returns CDR1 SGHNT and CDR2 YYREEE (reference sequence). The CDR3 length is 14 residues. V was pared by 4 bases and J by 2 bases, with 2 bases of the junction left unmatched. CDR3 in DNA: TGTGCCAGCAGCCAGCGGGGGGGACAAGAGACCCAGTACTTC. Translation gives CASSQRGGQETQYF.

The J gene is TRBJ2-5, the V gene TRBV18; possible D gene TRBD2, 6 bases. The germline V gene has CDR1 KGHSH and CDR2 LQKENI. V lost 3 bases, J lost 4 bases, and 12 bases lay in between. CDR3 size: 14 residues. This CDR3 reads CASSPGGGRETQYF. CDR3 in DNA: TGTGCCAGCTCACCGGGAGGAGGGCGAGAGACCCAGTACTTC.

This chain uses TRBV6-5 with TRBJ2-2; perhaps TRBD1 as D (6 bases). V shed 5 bases and J shed 4 bases, with 8 bases lying between them. The germline CDR1 and CDR2 sequences are MNHEY and SVGAGI. CDR3 length: 13 residues. In DNA form, the CDR3 reads TGTGCCAGCAGTCCAGGGGTCACCGGGGAGCTGTTTTTT. As protein: CASSPGVTGELFF.

This clone was counted between two and nine times. The V call is TRBV29-1, the J call TRBJ2-3; 7 bases match TRBD2. Per germline, CDR1 SQVTM and CDR2 ANQGSEA. The CDR3 has 17 amino acids. Germline trimming cut 4 bases from V and 2 bases from J; bases unmatched to any gene: 15. This chain's CDR3 is CSVVPHGGGIYTDTQYF. CDR3 nucleotides: TGCAGCGTTGTACCGCATGGGGGGGGAATATACACAGATACGCAGTATTTT.

This sequence joins TRBV6-1 and TRBJ1-2; D is ambiguous. The V end lost 4 bases, the J end lost 9 bases, and 15 bases lay between the germline ends. Germline V gene data show CDR1 as MNHNS and CDR2 as SASEGT. CDR3 length: 13 amino acids. The CDR3 is CASSARRETRYTF. Here the CDR3 DNA reads TGTGCCAGCAGTGCCAGACGGGAGACTCGCTACACCTTC.

The J gene is TRBJ2-3, the V gene TRBV9; 11 bases are shared with TRBD2. The J segment lost 2 bases and the V segment lost 1 base, leaving 3 bases of the junction unmatched. The CDR3 is 16 residues long. Per germline, CDR1 SGDLS and CDR2 YYNGEE. CDR3 sequence reads: CASSVYSGGATDTQYF. The CDR3 DNA sequence: TGTGCCAGCAGCGTATATAGCGGGGGGGCCACAGATACGCAGTATTTT. Using reference TRBV9 and TRBJ2-3 for the parts outside the CDR3, the full variable domain is DSGVTQTPKHLITATGQRVTLRCSPRSGDLSVYWYQQSLDQGLQFLIQYYNGEERAKGNILERFSAQQFPDLHSELNLSSLELGDSALYFCASSVYSGGATDTQYFGPGTRLTVL.

The V gene is TRBV14, the J gene TRBJ2-7, with 9 bases aligning to TRBD1. V dropped 5 bases and J dropped 4; count of bases not matched to a gene: 6. This CDR3 has 14 amino acids. In germline, CDR1 is SGHDN, CDR2 FVKESK. The CDR3 region has the DNA TGTGCCAGCAGCGCCGGGACAGGGAAATACGAGCAGTACTTC. Translation: CASSAGTGKYEQYF.

V usage is TRBV4-1 and J usage is TRBJ2-5; TRBD2 matches at 9 bases. The DNA end favors TRBJ2-7, so the J call may be wrong. The germline CDR1 and CDR2 sequences are MGHRA and YSYEKL. The CDR3 covers 18 residues. This CDR3 reads CASSQADFVGAGGYEQYF. DNA for the CDR3: TGCGCCAGCAGCCAGGCCGATTTTGTAGGAGCGGGGGGCTACGAGCAGTACTTC.

CDR3 coding DNA: TGTGCCAGCAGCCAGGGGCTAGCCAAAAACATTCAGTACTTC. Amino acid sequence: CASSQGLAKNIQYF. V gene TRBV9 combines with J gene TRBJ2-4; D may be TRBD1 (6 bases). This CDR3 is 14 amino acids long. Germline V lookup: CDR1 SGDLS, CDR2 YYNGEE. The V end lost 4 bases, the J end lost 0 bases, and 8 bases lay between the germline ends.

The rearrangement joins TRBV4-3 to TRBJ1-5; 10 bases match TRBD1. Trimming at V came to 5 bases and at J to 3 bases, leaving 4 bases not matched to a gene. The length of the CDR3 is 15 residues. Germline V gene lookup returns CDR1 LGHNA and CDR2 YSLEER. In nucleotides, the CDR3 is TGCGCCAGCAGCTGGACAGGGGGGCCCAATCAGCCCCAGCATTTT. Its translation: CASSWTGGPNQPQHF.

This chain joins TRBV11-2 and TRBJ1-2; tentatively, D is TRBD1 (5 bases). The V gene lost 4 bases and the J gene lost 4 bases, with 13 bases spanning the gap. The germline CDR1 and CDR2 sequences are SGHAT and FQNNGV. The CDR3 is 14 residues long. CDR3 protein: CASSYFIGGYGYTF. As DNA, the CDR3 is TGTGCCAGCAGCTACTTTATCGGGGGCTATGGCTACACCTTC.

This rearrangement joins TRBV29-1 to TRBJ1-3; D perhaps matches TRBD1 (6 bases). Germline values: CDR1 SQVTM, CDR2 ANQGSEA. The CDR3 has 15 residues. Trimming cost V 3 bases and J 0 bases, with 12 bases left between them. This chain's CDR3 is CSVEGGQFSGNTIYF. CDR3 DNA: TGCAGCGTTGAGGGTGGACAGTTCTCTGGAAACACCATATATTTT.

The rearrangement links TRBV7-3 to TRBJ2-3, with 9 bases fitting TRBD1. The CDR3 runs to 14 residues. J was trimmed by 6 bases and V by 5 bases; bases with no gene match: 6. Per the germline V gene, CDR1 is SGHTA and CDR2 is FQGTGA. CDR3 sequence reads: CASSVDRGRDTQYF. DNA of the CDR3: TGTGCCAGCAGCGTGGACAGGGGCCGTGATACGCAGTATTTT.

The chain is built from TRBV5-4 and TRBJ2-3; D uncertain. V dropped 4 bases and J dropped 4 bases, with 13 bases sitting between them. In germline, CDR1 is SGHNT, CDR2 YYREEE (reference sequence). The CDR3 totals 14 residues. This CDR3 reads CASSKAPQSDTQYF. The CDR3 nucleotides read TGTGCCAGCAGCAAAGCTCCCCAATCAGATACGCAGTATTTT.

The chain uses TRBV7-9 and TRBJ2-2; a possible D gene is TRBD2 (7 bases). The CDR3 consists of 17 residues. Trimming took 3 bases from V and 3 from J, leaving 17 bases between them. Per the germline V gene, CDR1 is SEHNR and CDR2 is FQNEAQ (reference sequence). The CDR3 DNA reads as TGTGCCAGCAGCTTCGTTGTCCAGGGGAGGGACACCGGGGAGCTGTTTTTT. Protein: CASSFVVQGRDTGELFF.

CDR3 in DNA: TGTGCCAGCAGCCGCGACTTGACAGATACGCAGTATTTT. As protein: CASSRDLTDTQYF. The chain has TRBV4-2 and TRBJ2-3; D ambiguous. V gave up 4 bases and J gave up 3 bases, with 8 bases separating them. This CDR3 contains 13 residues. Germline CDR1 and CDR2: LGHNA and YNFKEQ.

The gene calls are TRBV2 and TRBJ2-2; tentative D call: TRBD1 (6 bases). V lost 5 bases, J lost 4 bases, and 11 bases lay in between. The CDR3 runs 14 residues. Germline V CDR1 and CDR2: SNHLY, FYNNEI. The chain's CDR3 is CASSSGTLTGELFF. CDR3 coding DNA: TGTGCCAGCAGTTCCGGGACACTCACCGGGGAGCTGTTTTTT.

In this sample, this clone turned up a few times. The V gene is TRBV5-8, the J gene TRBJ2-6; D gene unclear. Germline V gene data show CDR1 as SGHTS and CDR2 as YDEGEE. CDR3 size: 15 residues. V lost 0 bases and J lost 1, with 5 bases in between. In DNA form, the CDR3 reads TGTGCCAGCAGCTTGGACGGTTCTGGGGCCAACGTCCTGACTTTC. Amino acid sequence: CASSLDGSGANVLTF.

The chain combines TRBV11-3 with TRBJ2-7; D is possibly TRBD2 (6 bases). The CDR3 is made up of 14 amino acids. V lost 5 bases and J lost 1, with 12 bases in between. CDR1 and CDR2 (germline): SGHNT, YENEEA. CDR3 sequence: CASSPVAVSYEQYF. The CDR3, as DNA: TGTGCCAGCAGCCCCGTAGCGGTATCCTACGAGCAGTACTTC.

The chain couples TRBV27 to TRBJ2-4, with D tentatively TRBD1 (5 bases). V shed 10 bases and J shed 7 bases, with 26 bases lying between them. The CDR3 consists of 16 residues. Per germline, CDR1 MNHEY and CDR2 SMNVEV (reference sequence). The CDR3: CATSRAPPPGSNIQYF. DNA for the CDR3: TGTGCCACCAGCAGGGCCCCTCCCCCGGGCTCGAACATTCAGTACTTC.

The chain couples TRBV11-2 to TRBJ1-2, with D uncertain. Germline V gives CDR1 SGHAT, CDR2 FQNNGV. V was cut by 7 bases and J by 0 bases, with 18 bases left in between. The CDR3 totals 16 residues. The CDR3 bases are TGTGCCAGCATGAATCGGGGTCCCGAAGCTAACTATGGCTACACCTTC. The encoded protein is CASMNRGPEANYGYTF.

The CDR3 sequence is CASSPTQISYNSPLHF. CDR3 coding DNA: TGTGCCAGCTCACCCACCCAGATCTCCTATAATTCACCCCTCCACTTT. V gene TRBV18 combines with J gene TRBJ1-6; D uncertain. The CDR3 covers 16 residues. V shed 3 bases and J shed 0 bases, with 9 bases lying between them. Germline V gene data show CDR1 as KGHSH and CDR2 as LQKENI.

This clone was picked up one time. The CDR3 protein is CASSSPRGTDTQYF. The DNA of the CDR3 is TGTGCCAGCAGCTCGCCCCGGGGGACAGATACGCAGTATTTT. V usage is TRBV7-6 and J usage is TRBJ2-3; a weak D match, TRBD2 (6 bases). This CDR3 has 14 amino acids. The V end lost 4 bases, the J end lost 3 bases, and 11 bases lay between the germline ends. CDR1 is SGHVS, CDR2 FNYEAQ, per germline. Complete variable domain (other parts from reference TRBV7-6 and TRBJ2-3): GAGVSQSPRYKVTKRGQDVALRCDPISGHVSLYWYRQALGQGPEFLTYFNYEAQQDKSGLPNDRFSAERPEGSISTLTIQRTEQRDSAMYRCASSSPRGTDTQYFGPGTRLTVL.

This clone was recorded once. This chain connects TRBV4-3 to TRBJ2-2; TRBD2 matches at 10 bases. The germline gives CDR1 LGHNA, CDR2 YSLEER. The CDR3 extends over 16 amino acids. The junction had 0 bases not matched to a gene; V was cut back by 1 base and J by 1 base. In DNA form, the CDR3 reads TGCGCCAGCAGCCAAGGGACTAGCGGGAACACCGGGGAGCTGTTTTTT. This translates into CASSQGTSGNTGELFF.

The chain uses TRBV6-1 and TRBJ1-5; 10 bases are a match to TRBD1. The germline V gene encodes CDR1 MNHNS and CDR2 SASEGT. V lost 3 bases and J lost 1; bases outside the gene matches: 0. The length of the CDR3 is 15 residues. CDR3 protein: CASSEDRGSNQPQHF. DNA for the CDR3: TGTGCCAGCAGTGAGGACAGGGGGAGCAATCAGCCCCAGCATTTT.

The rearrangement uses TRBV28 and TRBJ2-3, with D possibly matching TRBD2 (5 bases). The V end was cut by 1 base, the J end by 4 bases, with 12 bases between. CDR3 length: 15 residues. Germline lookup yields CDR1 MDHEN and CDR2 SYDVKM. Here the CDR3 reads CASSLLGDGADTQYF. In DNA, the CDR3 is TGTGCCAGCAGTTTATTGGGAGACGGGGCAGATACGCAGTATTTT. Supplemented by reference TRBV28 and TRBJ2-3, the full variable domain reads DVKVTQSSRYLVKRTGEKVFLECVQDMDHENMFWYRQDPGLGLRLIYFSYDVKMKEKGDIPEGYSVSREKKERFSLILESASTNQTSMYLCASSLLGDGADTQYFGPGTRLTVL.

The chain couples TRBV6-6 to TRBJ1-5, with 10 bases aligning to TRBD1. Germline CDR1 is MNHNY and CDR2 is SVGAGI (reference sequence). The V segment lost 0 bases and the J segment 5 bases; nucleotides outside the gene matches: 1. This CDR3 region has 15 residues. This CDR3 reads CASSYSGTGDQPQHF. CDR3 bases: TGTGCCAGCAGTTACTCTGGGACAGGGGATCAGCCCCAGCATTTT.

The chain has TRBV30 and TRBJ1-3; 8 nucleotides line up with TRBD1. The CDR3 has 15 amino acids. Trimming removed 3 bases from V and 0 bases from J; junction bases left unmatched: 4. Per the germline V gene, CDR1 is GTSNPN and CDR2 is SVGIG (reference sequence). This CDR3 is CAWSRGQDSGNTIYF. The CDR3 region has the DNA TGTGCCTGGAGCAGGGGACAGGACTCTGGAAACACCATATATTTT.

The rearrangement uses TRBV30 and TRBJ1-1; D is unresolved. The V gene's germline CDR1 is GTSNPN and CDR2 SVGIG (reference sequence). Trimming stripped 8 bases from V and 1 base from J, with 8 bases between. CDR3 length equals 11 residues. The CDR3 region is CATRQNTEAFF. The CDR3 DNA reads as TGTGCCACCCGACAGAACACTGAAGCTTTCTTT.

The chain uses TRBV18 and TRBJ1-2; 7 bases line up with TRBD1. The CDR3 loop spans 14 amino acids. Germline CDR1 KGHSH, CDR2 LQKENI. Trimming removed 2 bases from V and 8 bases from J; junction bases left unmatched: 8. In DNA form, the CDR3 reads TGTGCCAGCTCACCAGAAGGACAGGCGTGGGGCTACACCTTC. This translates into CASSPEGQAWGYTF. The full variable domain, its missing parts supplied by reference TRBV18 and TRBJ1-2, is NAGVMQNPRHLVRRRGQEARLRCSPMKGHSHVYWYRQLPEEGLKFMVYLQKENIIDESGMPKERFSAEFPKEGPSILRIQQVVRGDSAAYFCASSPEGQAWGYTFGSGTRLTVV.